This T cell receptor beta chain was captured by sequencing in a study of monozygotic twins with cystic fibrosis. The CDR3 consists of 15 residues. J was trimmed by 4 bases and V by 0 bases; bases with no gene match: 1. CDR1 and CDR2 from the germline V gene are MNHEY and SMNVEV (reference sequence). Repertoires were generated with immunoSEQ multiplex PCR, while TCRdb's copy carries only in-frame clones and drops some. The data contain approximately 33,000 clones, nearly 85% of them singletons. As regards this clone: What it binds is unknown.

Points from the study as a whole: In this small cohort, shared CDR3 numbers showed no association with age, concordance or disease severity.

The chain carries TRBV27 and TRBJ1-4, with 8 bases that match TRBD1. Sequenced sample: blood. This TCR derives from a girl aged 2 to 9 with cystic fibrosis. The CDR3 region is CASSLSTGGNEKLFF. The CDR3 DNA reads as TGTGCCAGCAGTTTATCCACAGGGGGTAATGAAAAACTGTTTTTT.